This paragraph covers one TCR beta chain sequence. No antigen is known for it. Base-call qualities are not available, and no considerably larger clone is one nucleotide away. Participants in the prospective study were aged roughly 18 to 89 years, lived in some 24 United States geographic areas, and enrolled through a virtual design. In the prospective study, participants were assigned to cohorts based on the clinical history participants reported in a screening survey and a study questionnaire. Recovered participants in ImmuneRACE Cohort 3 were defined by two consecutive negative NP/OP PCR tests, clearance by a healthcare professional, or resolution of symptoms. In the prospective study, whole blood, serum and a nasopharyngeal or oropharyngeal swab were collected from each participant by mobile phlebotomists. Additional blood draws and questionnaires over an approximately two-month period could optionally be provided by prospective study participants. Before DNA extraction, blood samples from the prospective study were shipped at room temperature or frozen.

TCRbeta CDR3 regions were amplified from genomic DNA using the immunoSEQ Assay, a bias-controlled multiplex PCR. As for how the authors treated the data: Within the assay, amplification of reference gene primers was used to estimate how many nucleated cells each sample contained. To quantify the absolute abundance of each unique TCRbeta CDR3 rearrangement, sequence reads were collapsed and filtered. For each sample, productive Simpson clonality was calculated as the square root of Simpson's diversity index across productive rearrangements. Here the immuneACCESS table is served through TCRdb, limited to in-frame sequences with V and J called. Missing clones are a known gap in these copies; in checked studies unresolved V genes cover under half, and the rest lacks a known reason. The V and J calls and the clone size are those of that table, but D and trimming were determined from the DNA. The sample table records 240,000 or so clones; about 83% of these occur just once. Over 2% of the sample is taken by the ten largest.

The data are from a study of blood T cell repertoires in COVID-19 (dated by TCRdb to 2018 to 2020). Background on the whole study: Samples covering the acute and convalescent phases of COVID-19 were provided by collaborators in the United States, Italy and Spain. The sample metadata nearly always contained a de-identified subject ID, COVID-19 status, age in years and sex. The material from the prospective study consisted of cDNA or gDNA derived from T cells, B-cell-depleted T cells, or PBMCs. The repertoires were released in a freely available public database meant as a resource for research on the immune response to SARS-CoV-2. The samples were drawn from the first 160 participants of the ongoing ImmuneRACE study and from roughly 1,300 subjects provided by 6 global collaborators. Where available, HLA class I and class II types were obtained from metadata supplied by the sample provider rather than from assay-based typing. The dataset comprised deeply sampled blood TCRbeta repertoires from subjects exposed to, actively infected with, or recovered from COVID-19. The paper's findings and limits, for the study overall: The quantity of clinical and demographic metadata differed by source and by participant and was supplied without curation.

V is reduced by 5 bases and J by 3 bases, leaving a spacing of 11 bases between them. The germline V gene yields SGHRS for CDR1 and YFSETQ for CDR2. Reading from cysteine to phenylalanine, the CDR3 counts 13 amino acids. Only the CDR3 portion is preserved as DNA: 39 bases, with reading frame beginning at the first base. Specimen: PBMCs or T cells enriched from blood (not recorded which). This clonotype was sampled from a woman in her forties or fifties who had recovered from COVID-19. The sequence is built from TRBV5-1 and TRBJ1-2; the D gene assignment is ambiguous. The CDR3 amino acid sequence is: CASSFDGDYGYTF. In nucleotide form, the sequence is TGCGCCAGCAGTTTTGACGGGGACTATGGCTACACCTTC.